The text below deals with one T cell receptor beta chain. What it binds is not known. A single base is all that separates this from a far larger clone, so a read error is likely. The record originates from a study of shared clonotypes between healthy human individuals. Study observations and caveats: Blood was the only sampled material, and tissue repertoires likely differ.

Assay used: immunoSEQ multiplex PCR; TCRdb lists only in-frame clones, some missing. The sample lists 500,000 to 650,000 clones; around three quarters were seen once. This CDR3 is 14 amino acids long. The V gene lost 4 bases and the J gene lost 3 bases, with 10 bases spanning the gap. The germline CDR1 and CDR2 sequences are SGHTA and FQGNSA. The receptor was isolated from a woman in her thirties or forties in good health. Some clones in this sample may be carry-over from other donors' samples. The chain uses TRBV7-2 and TRBJ1-5; TRBD1 is a possible D gene (6 bases). The specimen sequenced was PBMCs. The DNA of the CDR3 is TGTGCCAGCAGCTCCCGGGACAACAATCAGCCCCAGCATTTT. Translation: CASSSRDNNQPQHF.